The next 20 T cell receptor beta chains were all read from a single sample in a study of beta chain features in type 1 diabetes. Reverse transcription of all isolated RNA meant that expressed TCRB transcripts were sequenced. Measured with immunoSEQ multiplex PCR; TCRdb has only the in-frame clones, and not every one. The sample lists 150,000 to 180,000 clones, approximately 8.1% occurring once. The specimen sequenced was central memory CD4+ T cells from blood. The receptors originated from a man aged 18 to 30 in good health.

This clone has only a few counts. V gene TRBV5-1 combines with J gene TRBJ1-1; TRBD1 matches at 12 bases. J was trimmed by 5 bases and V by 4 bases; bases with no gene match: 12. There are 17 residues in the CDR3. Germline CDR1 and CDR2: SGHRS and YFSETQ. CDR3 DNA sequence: TGCGCCAGCAGCGAGATACCGGGACAGGGGGCTCGAACTGAAGCTTTCTTT. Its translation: CASSEIPGQGARTEAFF. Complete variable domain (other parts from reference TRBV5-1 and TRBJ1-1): KAGVTQTPRYLIKTRGQQVTLSCSPISGHRSVSWYQQTPGQGLQFLFEYFSETQRNKGNFPGRFSGRQFSNSRSEMNVSTLELGDSALYLCASSEIPGQGARTEAFFGQGTRLTVV.

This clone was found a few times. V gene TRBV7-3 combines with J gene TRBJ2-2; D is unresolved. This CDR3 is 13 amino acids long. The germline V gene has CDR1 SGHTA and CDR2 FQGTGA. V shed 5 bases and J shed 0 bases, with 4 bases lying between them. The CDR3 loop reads CASSPTNTGELFF. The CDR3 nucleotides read TGTGCCAGCAGCCCAACGAACACCGGGGAGCTGTTTTTT.

CDR3 sequence (DNA): TGTGCCAGTAGTCCACAACAGGTCCTCTCCTACAATGAGCAGTTCTTC. Encoded protein: CASSPQQVLSYNEQFF. The chain carries TRBV19 and TRBJ2-1; tentatively, D is TRBD1 (5 bases). Germline CDR1 reads LNHDA; CDR2 reads SQIVND (reference sequence). V shed 5 bases and J shed 0 bases, with 14 bases lying between them. The CDR3 consists of 16 residues.

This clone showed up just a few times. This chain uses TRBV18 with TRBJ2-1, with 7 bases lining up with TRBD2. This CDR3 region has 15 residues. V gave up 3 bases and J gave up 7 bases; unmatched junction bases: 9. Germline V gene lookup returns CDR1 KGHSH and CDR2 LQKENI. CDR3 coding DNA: TGTGCCAGCTCACCCGAAGGGCGGGAGTGGAATGAGCAGTTCTTC. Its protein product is CASSPEGREWNEQFF.

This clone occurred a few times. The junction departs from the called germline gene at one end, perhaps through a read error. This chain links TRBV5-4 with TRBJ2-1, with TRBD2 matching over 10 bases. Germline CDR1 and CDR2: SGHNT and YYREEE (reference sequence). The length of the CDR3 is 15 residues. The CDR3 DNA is TGCGCCAGCAGCCAAGAAAGCGGGGGGGCTGGTGAGCAGTTCTTC. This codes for CASSQESGGAGEQFF.

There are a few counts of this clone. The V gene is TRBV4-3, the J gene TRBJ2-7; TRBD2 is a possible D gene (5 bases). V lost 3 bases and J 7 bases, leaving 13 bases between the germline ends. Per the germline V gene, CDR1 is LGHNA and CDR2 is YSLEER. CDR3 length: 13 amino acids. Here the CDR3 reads CASSQGLTGEQYF. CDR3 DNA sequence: TGCGCCAGCAGCCAGGGATTAACGGGGGAGCAGTACTTC.

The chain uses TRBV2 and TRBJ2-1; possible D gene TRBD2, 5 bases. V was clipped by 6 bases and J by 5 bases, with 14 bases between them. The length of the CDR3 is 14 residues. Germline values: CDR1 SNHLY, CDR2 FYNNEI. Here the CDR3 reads CASRSQEAHNEQFF. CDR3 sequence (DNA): TGTGCCAGCAGAAGCCAGGAGGCCCACAATGAGCAGTTCTTC.

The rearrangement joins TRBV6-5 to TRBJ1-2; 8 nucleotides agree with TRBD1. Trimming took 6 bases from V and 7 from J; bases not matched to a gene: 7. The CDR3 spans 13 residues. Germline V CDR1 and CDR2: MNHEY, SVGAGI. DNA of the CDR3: TGTGCCAGCAGGAAGGGACAGGATGCTGGCTACACCTTC. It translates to CASRKGQDAGYTF.

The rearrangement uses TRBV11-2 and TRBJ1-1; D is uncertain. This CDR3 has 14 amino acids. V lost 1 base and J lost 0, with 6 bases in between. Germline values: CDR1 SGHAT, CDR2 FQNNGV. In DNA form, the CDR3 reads TGTGCCAGCAGCTTAGGAGGCCTGAACACTGAAGCTTTCTTT. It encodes CASSLGGLNTEAFF. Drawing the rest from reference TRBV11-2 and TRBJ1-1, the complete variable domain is EAGVAQSPRYKIIEKRQSVAFWCNPISGHATLYWYQQILGQGPKLLIQFQNNGVVDDSQLPKDRFSAERLKGVDSTLKIQPAKLEDSAVYLCASSLGGLNTEAFFGQGTRLTVV.

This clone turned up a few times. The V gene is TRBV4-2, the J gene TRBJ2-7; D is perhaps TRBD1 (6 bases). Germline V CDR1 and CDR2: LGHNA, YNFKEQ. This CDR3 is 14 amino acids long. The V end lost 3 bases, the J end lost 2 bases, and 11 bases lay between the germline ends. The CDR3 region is CASSQHRVPYEQYF. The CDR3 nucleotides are TGTGCCAGCAGCCAGCACAGGGTCCCCTACGAGCAGTACTTC.

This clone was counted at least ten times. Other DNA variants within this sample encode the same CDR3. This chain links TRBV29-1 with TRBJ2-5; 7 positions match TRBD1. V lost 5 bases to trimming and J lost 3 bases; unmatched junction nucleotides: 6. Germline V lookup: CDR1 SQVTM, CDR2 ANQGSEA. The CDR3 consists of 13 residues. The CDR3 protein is CSVSETGEETQYF. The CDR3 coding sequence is TGCAGCGTTTCCGAAACAGGGGAAGAGACCCAGTACTTC. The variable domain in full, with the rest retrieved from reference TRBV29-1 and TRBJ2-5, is SAVISQKPSRDICQRGTSLTIQCQVDSQVTMMFWYRQQPGQSLTLIATANQGSEATYESGFVIDKFPISRPNLTFSTLTVSNMSPEDSSIYLCSVSETGEETQYFGPGTRLLVL.

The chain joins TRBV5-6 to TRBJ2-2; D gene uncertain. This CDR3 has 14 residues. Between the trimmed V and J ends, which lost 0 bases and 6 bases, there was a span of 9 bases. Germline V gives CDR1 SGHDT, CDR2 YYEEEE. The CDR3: CASSLVWAPGELFF. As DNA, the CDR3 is TGTGCCAGCAGCTTGGTCTGGGCCCCCGGGGAGCTGTTTTTT.

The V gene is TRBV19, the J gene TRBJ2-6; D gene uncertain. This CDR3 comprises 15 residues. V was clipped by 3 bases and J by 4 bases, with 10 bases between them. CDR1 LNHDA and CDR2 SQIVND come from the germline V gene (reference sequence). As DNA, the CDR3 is TGTGCCAGTAGTATTGCCGGGTTCGGGGCCAACGTCCTGACTTTC. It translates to CASSIAGFGANVLTF. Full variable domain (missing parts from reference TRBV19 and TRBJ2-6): DGGITQSPKYLFRKEGQNVTLSCEQNLNHDAMYWYRQDPGQGLRLIYYSQIVNDFQKGDIAEGYSVSREKKESFPLTVTSAQKNPTAFYLCASSIAGFGANVLTFGAGSRLTVL.

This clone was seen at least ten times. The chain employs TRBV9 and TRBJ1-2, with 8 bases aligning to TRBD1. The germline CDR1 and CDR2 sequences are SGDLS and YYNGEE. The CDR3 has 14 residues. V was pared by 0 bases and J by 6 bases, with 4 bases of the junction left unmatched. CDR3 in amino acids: CASSVGPGGDGYTF. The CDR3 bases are TGTGCCAGCAGCGTAGGCCCAGGGGGCGATGGCTACACCTTC.

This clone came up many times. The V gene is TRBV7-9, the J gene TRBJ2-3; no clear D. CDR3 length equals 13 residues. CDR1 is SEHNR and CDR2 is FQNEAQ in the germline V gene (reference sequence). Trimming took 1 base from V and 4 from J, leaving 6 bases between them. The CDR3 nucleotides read TGTGCCAGCAGCTTAGTATCGGCAGATACGCAGTATTTT. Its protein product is CASSLVSADTQYF.

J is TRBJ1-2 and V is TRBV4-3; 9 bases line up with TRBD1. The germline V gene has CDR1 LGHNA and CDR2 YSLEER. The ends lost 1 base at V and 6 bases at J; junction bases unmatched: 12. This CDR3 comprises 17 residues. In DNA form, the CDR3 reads TGCGCCAGCAGCCAAGGCCCGCGGAGGACAGGGGTCCATGGCTACACCTTC. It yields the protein CASSQGPRRTGVHGYTF.

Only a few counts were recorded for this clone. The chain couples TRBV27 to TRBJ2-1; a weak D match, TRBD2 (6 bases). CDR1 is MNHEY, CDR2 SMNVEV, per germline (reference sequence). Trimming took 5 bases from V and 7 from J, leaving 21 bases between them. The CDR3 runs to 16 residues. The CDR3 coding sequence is TGTGCCAGCAGTCCCGTTAGCGGCCTCACTAGGAATGAGCAGTTCTTC. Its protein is CASSPVSGLTRNEQFF.

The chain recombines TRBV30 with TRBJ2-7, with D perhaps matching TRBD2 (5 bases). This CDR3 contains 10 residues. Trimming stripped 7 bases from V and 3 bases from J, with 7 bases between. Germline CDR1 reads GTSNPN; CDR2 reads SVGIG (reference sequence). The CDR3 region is CASGIYEQYF. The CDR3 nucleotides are TGTGCCTCCGGGATCTACGAGCAGTACTTC.

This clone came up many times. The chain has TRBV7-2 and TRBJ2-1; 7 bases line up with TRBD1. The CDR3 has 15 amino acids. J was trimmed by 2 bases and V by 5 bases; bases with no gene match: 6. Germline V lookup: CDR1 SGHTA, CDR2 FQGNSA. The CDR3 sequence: CASSPHRGTYNEQFF. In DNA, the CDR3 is TGTGCCAGCAGCCCACACAGGGGAACCTACAATGAGCAGTTCTTC. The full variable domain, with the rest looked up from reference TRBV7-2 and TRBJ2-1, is GAGVSQSPSNKVTEKGKDVELRCDPISGHTALYWYRQSLGQGLEFLIYFQGNSAPDKSGLPSDRFSAERTGGSVSTLTIQRTQQEDSAVYLCASSPHRGTYNEQFFGPGTRLTVL.

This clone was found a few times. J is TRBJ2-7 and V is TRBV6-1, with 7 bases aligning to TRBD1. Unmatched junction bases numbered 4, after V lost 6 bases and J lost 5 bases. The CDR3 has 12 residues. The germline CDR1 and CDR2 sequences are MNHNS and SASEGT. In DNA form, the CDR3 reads TGTGCCAGCAGGACAGGGAAAGACGAGCAGTACTTC. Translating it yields CASRTGKDEQYF.